This T cell receptor beta chain was sequenced for a study of identical twins. Trimming took 3 bases from V and 6 from J; bases not matched to a gene: 7. Germline CDR1 reads DFQATT; CDR2 reads SNEGSKA (reference sequence). This CDR3 has 14 residues. General study findings and limits: Zero-insertion results could be subject to partial confounding by invariant MAIT and iNKT cells. Twins showed weaker excess sharing in their beta out-of-frame sequences.

This clonotype was observed a few times. The antigen remains undetermined. In TCRdb, the 5' RACE reads were re-called with MiXCR into one record per CDR3 protein. The sample has 1.5 million to 2 million distinct CDR3 sequences, around 29% seen once. Source material: cord blood. This sequence originates from a newborn girl in good health. V and J are TRBV20-1 and TRBJ1-2; 10 nucleotides align to TRBD1. The DNA for the CDR3 is TGCAGTGCTAGGTCCCTTGGGACAGGGGATGGCTACACCTTC. This encodes CSARSLGTGDGYTF.